This TCR beta chain emerged from a study of cytomegalovirus exposure and HLA in healthy donors. Sequencing was performed with immunoSEQ multiplex PCR; in TCRdb, only in-frame clones are kept and a portion is missing. Among roughly 130,000 clones listed, around 92% were seen once. The sequence derives from a man younger than 45 in good health and CMV-seronegative. The sequencing sample was made of PBMCs.

DNA for the CDR3: TGTGCCAGCAGCTTAGCCTTCCGGAGGGCTGAAGCTTTCTTT. Translation: CASSLAFRRAEAFF. The chain links TRBV7-2 to TRBJ1-1; D is unclear. The ends were cut back, 0 bases at V and 6 bases at J, with 11 bases in the middle. The CDR3 sequence is 14 residues long. Germline CDR1 reads SGHTA; CDR2 reads FQGNSA.